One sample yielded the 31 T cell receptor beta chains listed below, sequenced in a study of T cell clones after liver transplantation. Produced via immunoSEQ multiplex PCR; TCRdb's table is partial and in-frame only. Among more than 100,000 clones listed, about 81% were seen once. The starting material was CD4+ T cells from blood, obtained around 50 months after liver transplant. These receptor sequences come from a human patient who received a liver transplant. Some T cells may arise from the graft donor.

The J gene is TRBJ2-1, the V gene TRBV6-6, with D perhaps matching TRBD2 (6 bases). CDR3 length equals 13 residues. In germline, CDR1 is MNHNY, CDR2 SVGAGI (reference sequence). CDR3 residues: CEAGFPLYNEQFF. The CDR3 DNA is TGTGAGGCGGGATTCCCCCTTTACAATGAGCAGTTCTTC.

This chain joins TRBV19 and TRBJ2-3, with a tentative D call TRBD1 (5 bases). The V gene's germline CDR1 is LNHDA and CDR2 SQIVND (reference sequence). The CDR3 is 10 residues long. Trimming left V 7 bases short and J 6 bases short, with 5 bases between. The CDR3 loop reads CASKGDTQYF. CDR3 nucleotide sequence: TGTGCCAGTAAGGGGGATACGCAGTATTTT.

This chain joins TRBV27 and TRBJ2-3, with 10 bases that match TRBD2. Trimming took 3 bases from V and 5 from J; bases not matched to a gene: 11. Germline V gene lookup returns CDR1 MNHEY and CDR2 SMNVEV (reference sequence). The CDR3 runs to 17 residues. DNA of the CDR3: TGTGCCAGCAGTTTTGACCGAAGCGGGAGGGCGGTAGATACGCAGTATTTT. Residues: CASSFDRSGRAVDTQYF.

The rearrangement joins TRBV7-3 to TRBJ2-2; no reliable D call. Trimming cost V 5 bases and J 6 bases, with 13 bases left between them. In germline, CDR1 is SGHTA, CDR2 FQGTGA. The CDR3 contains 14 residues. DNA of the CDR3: TGTGCCAGCAGCCACAGACTTGGGCCCGGGGAGCTGTTTTTT. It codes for CASSHRLGPGELFF.

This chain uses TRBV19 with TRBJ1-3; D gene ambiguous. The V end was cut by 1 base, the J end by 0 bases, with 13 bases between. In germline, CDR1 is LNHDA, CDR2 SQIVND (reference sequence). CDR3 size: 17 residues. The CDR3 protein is CASSIGSGQISGNTIYF. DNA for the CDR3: TGTGCCAGTAGTATAGGCTCTGGCCAGATCTCTGGAAACACCATATATTTT.

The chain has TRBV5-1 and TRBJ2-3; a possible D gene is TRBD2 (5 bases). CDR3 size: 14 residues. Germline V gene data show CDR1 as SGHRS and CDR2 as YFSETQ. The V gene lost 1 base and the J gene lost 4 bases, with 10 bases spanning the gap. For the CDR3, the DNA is TGCGCCAGCAGCTTGAACGGGATCCCAGATACGCAGTATTTT. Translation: CASSLNGIPDTQYF.

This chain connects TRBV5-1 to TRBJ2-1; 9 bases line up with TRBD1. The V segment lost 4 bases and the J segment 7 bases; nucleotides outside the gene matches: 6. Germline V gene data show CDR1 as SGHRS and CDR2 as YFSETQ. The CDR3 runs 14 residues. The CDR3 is CASSRDRVPNEQFF. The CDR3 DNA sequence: TGCGCCAGCAGCCGGGACAGGGTACCGAATGAGCAGTTCTTC.

The CDR3 DNA reads TGTGCCAGCAGCGGGGAGGGCCCGCTTTATGGCTACACCTTC. The encoded protein is CASSGEGPLYGYTF. J is TRBJ1-2 and V is TRBV5-4, with D unresolved. The CDR3 extends over 14 amino acids. Germline-derived CDR1 and CDR2 are SGHNT and YYREEE (reference sequence). Trimming shortened V by 4 bases and J by 5 bases, and 15 bases separated the two germline ends.

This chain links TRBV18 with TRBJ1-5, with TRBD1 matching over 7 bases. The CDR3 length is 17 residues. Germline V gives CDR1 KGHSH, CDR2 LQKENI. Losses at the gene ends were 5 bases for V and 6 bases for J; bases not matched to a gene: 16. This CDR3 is CASSERQGSVDTQPQHF. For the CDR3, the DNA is TGTGCCAGCTCAGAACGACAGGGCTCAGTCGATACTCAGCCCCAGCATTTT.

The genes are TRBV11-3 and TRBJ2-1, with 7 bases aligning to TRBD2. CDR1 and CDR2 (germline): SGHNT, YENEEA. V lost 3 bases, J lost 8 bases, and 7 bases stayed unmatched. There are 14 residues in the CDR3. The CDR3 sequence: CASSLGGSQDEQFF. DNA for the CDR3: TGTGCCAGCAGCTTGGGCGGGAGCCAGGATGAGCAGTTCTTC.

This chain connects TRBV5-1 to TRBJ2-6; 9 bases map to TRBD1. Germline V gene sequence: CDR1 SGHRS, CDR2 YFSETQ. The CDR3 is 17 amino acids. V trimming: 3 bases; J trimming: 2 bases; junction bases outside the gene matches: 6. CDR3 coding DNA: TGCGCCAGCAGCTCAGGACAGGGGATCACTGGGGCCAACGTCCTGACTTTC. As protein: CASSSGQGITGANVLTF.

The chain's CDR3 is CASRGQGANTEAFF. Here the CDR3 DNA reads TGCGCCAGCAGAGGACAGGGGGCGAACACTGAAGCTTTCTTT. The V call is TRBV10-2, the J call TRBJ1-1, with 11 nucleotides matching TRBD1. The V and J ends lost 6 bases and 1 base, in that order; junction bases with no gene match: 1. Germline V gives CDR1 WSHSY, CDR2 SAAADI. There are 14 residues in the CDR3.

CDR3 nucleotides: TGTGCCTCCCAAGGACTCTCCTACTACGAGCAGTACTTC. Translation: CASQGLSYYEQYF. The chain couples TRBV28 to TRBJ2-7; D is perhaps TRBD2 (5 bases). Trimming stripped 11 bases from V and 3 bases from J, with 17 bases between. The CDR3 is made up of 13 amino acids. CDR1 and CDR2 from the germline V gene are MDHEN and SYDVKM.

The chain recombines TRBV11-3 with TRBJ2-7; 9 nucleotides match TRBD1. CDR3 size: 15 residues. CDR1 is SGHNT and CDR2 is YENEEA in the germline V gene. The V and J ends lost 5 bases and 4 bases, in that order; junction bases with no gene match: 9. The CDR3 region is CASSPGTGIGYEQYF. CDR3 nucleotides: TGTGCCAGCAGCCCTGGGACAGGGATAGGGTACGAGCAGTACTTC.

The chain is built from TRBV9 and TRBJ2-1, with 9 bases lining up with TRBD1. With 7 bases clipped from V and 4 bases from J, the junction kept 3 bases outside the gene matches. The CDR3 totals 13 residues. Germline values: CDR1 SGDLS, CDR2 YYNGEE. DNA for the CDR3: TGTGCCAGCGGGGGACAGGGATACAATGAGCAGTTCTTC. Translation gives CASGGQGYNEQFF.

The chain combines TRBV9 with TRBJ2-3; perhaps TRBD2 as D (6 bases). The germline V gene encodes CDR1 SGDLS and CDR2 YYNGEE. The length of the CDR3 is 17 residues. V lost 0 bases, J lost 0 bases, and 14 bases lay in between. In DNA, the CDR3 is TGTGCCAGCAGCGTAGCGAAGTGGGGGGAGAGCACAGATACGCAGTATTTT. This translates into CASSVAKWGESTDTQYF.

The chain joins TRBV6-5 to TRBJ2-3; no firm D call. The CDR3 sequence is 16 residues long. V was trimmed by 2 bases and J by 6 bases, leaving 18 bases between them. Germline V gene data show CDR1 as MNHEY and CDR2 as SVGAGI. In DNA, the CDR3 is TGTGCCAGCAGTTACCGACCTAGTCGAGTCGGGGATACGCAGTATTTT. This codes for CASSYRPSRVGDTQYF.

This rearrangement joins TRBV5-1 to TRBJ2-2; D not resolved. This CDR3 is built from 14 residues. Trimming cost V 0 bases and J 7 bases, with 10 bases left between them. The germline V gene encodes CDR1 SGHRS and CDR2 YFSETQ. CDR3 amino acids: CASSLGLHIGELFF. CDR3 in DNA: TGCGCCAGCAGCTTGGGACTGCACATCGGGGAGCTGTTTTTT.

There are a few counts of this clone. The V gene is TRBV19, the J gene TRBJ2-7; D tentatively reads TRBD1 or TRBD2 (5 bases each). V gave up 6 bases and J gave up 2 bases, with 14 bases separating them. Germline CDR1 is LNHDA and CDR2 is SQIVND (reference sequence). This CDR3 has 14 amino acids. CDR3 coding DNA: TGTGCCAGTAGAGAGGGGACCGCCACCTACGAGCAGTACTTC. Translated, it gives CASREGTATYEQYF.

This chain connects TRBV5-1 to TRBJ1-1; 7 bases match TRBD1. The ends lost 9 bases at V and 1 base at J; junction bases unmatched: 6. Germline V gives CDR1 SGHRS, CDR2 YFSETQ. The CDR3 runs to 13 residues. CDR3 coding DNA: TGCGCCACCTCGACAGGGAGGAACACTGAAGCTTTCTTT. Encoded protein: CATSTGRNTEAFF.

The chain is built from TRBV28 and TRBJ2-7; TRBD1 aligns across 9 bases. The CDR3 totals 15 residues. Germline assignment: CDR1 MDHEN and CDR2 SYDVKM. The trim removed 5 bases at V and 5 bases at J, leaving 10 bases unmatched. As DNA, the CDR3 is TGTGCCAGCAGTGCACCCGGGACAGGGAAGAACGAGCAGTACTTC. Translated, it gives CASSAPGTGKNEQYF.

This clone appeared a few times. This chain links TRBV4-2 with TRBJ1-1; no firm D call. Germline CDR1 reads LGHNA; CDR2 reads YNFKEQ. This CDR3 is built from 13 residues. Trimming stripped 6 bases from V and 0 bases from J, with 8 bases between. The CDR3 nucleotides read TGTGCCAGCAGAGGGCCCTTGAACACTGAAGCTTTCTTT. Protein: CASRGPLNTEAFF.

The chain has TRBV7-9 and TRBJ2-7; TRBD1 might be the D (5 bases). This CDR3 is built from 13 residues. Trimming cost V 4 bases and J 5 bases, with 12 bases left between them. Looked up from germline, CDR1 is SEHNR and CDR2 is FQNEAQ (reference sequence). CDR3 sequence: CASSSITGNEQYF. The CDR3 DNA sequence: TGTGCCAGCAGCTCCATCACAGGTAACGAGCAGTACTTC. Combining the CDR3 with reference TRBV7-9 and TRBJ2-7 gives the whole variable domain DTGVSQNPRHKITKRGQNVTFRCDPISEHNRLYWYRQTLGQGPEFLTYFQNEAQLEKSRLLSDRFSAERPKGSFSTLEIQRTEQGDSAMYLCASSSITGNEQYFGPGTRLTVT.

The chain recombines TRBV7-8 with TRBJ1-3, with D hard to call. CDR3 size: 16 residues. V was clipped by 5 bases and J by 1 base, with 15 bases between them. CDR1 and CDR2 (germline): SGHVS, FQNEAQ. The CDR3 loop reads CASSLTHLGSGNTIYF. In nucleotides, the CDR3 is TGTGCCAGCAGCCTAACCCATTTGGGATCTGGAAACACCATATATTTT.

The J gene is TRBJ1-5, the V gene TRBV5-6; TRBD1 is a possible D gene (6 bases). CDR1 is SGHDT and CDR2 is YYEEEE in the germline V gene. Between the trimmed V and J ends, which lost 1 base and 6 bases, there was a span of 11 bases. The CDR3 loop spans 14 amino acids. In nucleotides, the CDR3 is TGTGCCAGCAGCTTGTCGGGGGGCATTCAGCCCCAGCATTTT. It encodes CASSLSGGIQPQHF.

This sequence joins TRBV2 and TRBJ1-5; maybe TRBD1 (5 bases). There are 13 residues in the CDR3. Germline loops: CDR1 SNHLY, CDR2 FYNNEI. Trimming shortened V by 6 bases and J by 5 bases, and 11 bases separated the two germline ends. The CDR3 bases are TGTGCCAGCAGCCGGGACCCCGATCAGCCCCAGCATTTT. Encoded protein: CASSRDPDQPQHF. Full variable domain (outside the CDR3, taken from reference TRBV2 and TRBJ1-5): EPEVTQTPSHQVTQMGQEVILRCVPISNHLYFYWYRQILGQKVEFLVSFYNNEISEKSEIFDDQFSVERPDGSNFTLKIRSTKLEDSAMYFCASSRDPDQPQHFGDGTRLSIL.

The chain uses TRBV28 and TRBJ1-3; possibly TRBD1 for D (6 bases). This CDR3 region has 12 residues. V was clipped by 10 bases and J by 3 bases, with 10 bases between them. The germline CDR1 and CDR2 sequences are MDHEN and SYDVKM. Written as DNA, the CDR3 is TGTGCCACCCAGGGGCGTGGAAACACCATATATTTT. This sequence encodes CATQGRGNTIYF.

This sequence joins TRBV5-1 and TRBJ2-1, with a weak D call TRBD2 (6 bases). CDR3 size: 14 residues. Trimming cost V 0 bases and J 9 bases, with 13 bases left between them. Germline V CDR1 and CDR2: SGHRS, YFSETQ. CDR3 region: CASSLDGSVGEQFF. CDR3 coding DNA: TGCGCCAGCAGCTTGGACGGGAGTGTGGGTGAGCAGTTCTTC.

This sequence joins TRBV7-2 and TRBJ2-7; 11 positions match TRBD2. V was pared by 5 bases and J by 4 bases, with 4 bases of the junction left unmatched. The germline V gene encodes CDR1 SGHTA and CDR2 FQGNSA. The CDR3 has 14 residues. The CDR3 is CASSAWTSGYEQYF. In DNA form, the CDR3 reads TGTGCCAGCAGCGCCTGGACTAGCGGGTACGAGCAGTACTTC.

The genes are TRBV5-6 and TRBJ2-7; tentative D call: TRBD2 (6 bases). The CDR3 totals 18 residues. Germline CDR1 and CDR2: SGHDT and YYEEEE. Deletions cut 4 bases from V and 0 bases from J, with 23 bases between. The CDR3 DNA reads TGTGCCAGCAGCGGAGGGGTTACGGGTGGGTTGCGCTCCTACGAGCAGTACTTC. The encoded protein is CASSGGVTGGLRSYEQYF.

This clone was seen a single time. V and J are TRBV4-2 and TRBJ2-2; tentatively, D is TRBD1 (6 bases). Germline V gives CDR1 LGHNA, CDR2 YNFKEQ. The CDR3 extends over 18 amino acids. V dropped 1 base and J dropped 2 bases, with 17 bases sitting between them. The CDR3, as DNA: TGTGCCAGCAGCCAAGGATCAGGGGCCCTCGATAACACCGGGGAGCTGTTTTTT. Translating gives CASSQGSGALDNTGELFF.